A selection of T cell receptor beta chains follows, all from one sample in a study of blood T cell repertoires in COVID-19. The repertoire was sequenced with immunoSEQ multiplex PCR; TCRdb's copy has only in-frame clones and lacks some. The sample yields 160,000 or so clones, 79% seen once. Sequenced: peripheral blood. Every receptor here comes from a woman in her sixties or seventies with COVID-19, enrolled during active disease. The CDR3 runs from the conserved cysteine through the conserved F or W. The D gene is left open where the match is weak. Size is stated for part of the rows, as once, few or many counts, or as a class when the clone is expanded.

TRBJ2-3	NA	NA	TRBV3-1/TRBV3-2	TGTGCCAGCAGTCTAGGAGATACGCAGTATTTT	CASSLGDTQYF
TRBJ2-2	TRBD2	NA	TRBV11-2	TGTGCCAGCAGCTTACTAGCGGGAGTCACCGGGGAGCTGTTTTTT	CASSLLAGVTGELFF
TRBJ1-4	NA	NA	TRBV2	TGTGCCAGCAATGGGGGCCGTAATGAAAAACTGTTTTTT	CASNGGRNEKLFF
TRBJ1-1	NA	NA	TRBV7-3	TGTGCCAGCAGCCCGCGCGGGTCTACCACTGAAGCTTTCTTT	CASSPRGSTTEAFF
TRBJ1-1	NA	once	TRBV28	TGTGCCAGCATCAATGAGTCAGGAGCTTTCTTT	CASINESGAFF
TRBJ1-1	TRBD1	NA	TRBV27	TGTGCCAGCAGTCCCCCCGGGACAGGGGGCGCCGCTGAAGCTTTCTTT	CASSPPGTGGAAEAFF
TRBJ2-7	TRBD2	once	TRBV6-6	TGTGCCAGCAGTCAGGATAATTCTTTAGCGGGCGCCCATGAGCAGTACTTC	CASSQDNSLAGAHEQYF
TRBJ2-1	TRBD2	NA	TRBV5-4	TGTGCCAGCAGTTTAGCGGGAGTCTCCTACAATGAGCAGTTCTTC	CASSLAGVSYNEQFF
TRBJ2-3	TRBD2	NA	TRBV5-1	TGCGCCAGCAGCCGGGGACTAGCGGGAGCCCGGAACACAGATACGCAGTATTTT	CASSRGLAGARNTDTQYF
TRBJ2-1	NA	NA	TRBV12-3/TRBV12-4	TGTGCCAGCAGTTTGATGAACAGGGTCCTCTTC	CASSLMNRVLF
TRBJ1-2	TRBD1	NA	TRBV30	TGTGCCTGGAGTGTACAGGGGATGGGCTATGGCTACACCTTC	CAWSVQGMGYGYTF
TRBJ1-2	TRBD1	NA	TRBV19	TGTGCCAGTAGTCTCCCTTCAGGGGGCGGCGGCTACACCTTC	CASSLPSGGGGYTF
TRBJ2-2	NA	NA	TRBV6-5	TGTGCCAGCAGCCGGGGAGGGGAGCTGTTTTTT	CASSRGGELFF
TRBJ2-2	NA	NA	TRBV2	TGTGCCAGCAGTGGGGGCAGGCACCACACCGGGGAGCTGTTTTTT	CASSGGRHHTGELFF
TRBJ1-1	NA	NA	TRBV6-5	TGTGCCAGCTCGGGGGGAAACACTGAAGCTTTCTTT	CASSGGNTEAFF
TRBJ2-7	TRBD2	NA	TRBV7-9	TGTGCCAGCCTGAAAGCCCAGGGACTAGCGGGAGCGACCTACGAGCAGTACTTC	CASLKAQGLAGATYEQYF
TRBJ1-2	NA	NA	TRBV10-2	TGCGCCAGCAGTGAGTCCACGGGAATTAACTATGGCTACACCTTC	CASSESTGINYGYTF
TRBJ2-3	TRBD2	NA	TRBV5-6	TGTGCCAGCAGCTTGAGCGGGGGGCCTGAGGATACGCAGTATTTT	CASSLSGGPEDTQYF
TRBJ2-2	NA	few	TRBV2	TGTGCCAGCACCCAGGACAGGAACACCGGGGAGCTGTTTTTT	CASTQDRNTGELFF
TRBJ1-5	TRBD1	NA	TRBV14	TGTGCCAACCTTGGGGATACAGGGGCAGTAACGCGAAGCAATCAGCCCCAGCATTTT	CANLGDTGAVTRSNQPQHF
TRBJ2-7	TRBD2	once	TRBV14	TGTGCCAGCAGCCAAGATTTTGGCGGGAGGGCCGGATACGAGCAGTACTTC	CASSQDFGGRAGYEQYF
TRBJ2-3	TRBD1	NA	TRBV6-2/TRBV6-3	TGTGCCAGCAGTTACTCGGGGACAGGTCCCCGAAAAGATACGCAGTATTTT	CASSYSGTGPRKDTQYF
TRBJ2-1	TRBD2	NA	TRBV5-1	TGCGCCAGCAGCTTGCCACAACTAGCGGGAGCAAATGAGCAGTTCTTC	CASSLPQLAGANEQFF
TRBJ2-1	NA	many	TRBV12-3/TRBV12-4	TGTGCCAGCAAGGCGGTCTCCTACAATGAGCAGTTCTTC	CASKAVSYNEQFF
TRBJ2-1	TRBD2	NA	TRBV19	TGTGCCAGTAGTTGGGGTAGCGGGACGAACAATGAGCAGTTCTTC	CASSWGSGTNNEQFF
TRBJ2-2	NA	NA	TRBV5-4	TGTGCCAGCAGCTTGCGAGGAGCCCCGGTGGAGCTGTTTTTT	CASSLRGAPVELFF
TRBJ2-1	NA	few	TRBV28	TGTGCCAGCAGTTTCCTGTCCGGGAGCAATGAGCAGTTCTTC	CASSFLSGSNEQFF
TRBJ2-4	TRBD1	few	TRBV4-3	TGCGCCAGCAGCCCCACAGGGGATGCCAAAAACATTCAGTACTTC	CASSPTGDAKNIQYF
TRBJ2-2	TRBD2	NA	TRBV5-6	TGTGCCAGCAGCTTCGGGCGGGAGGGCCGCACCGGGGAGCTGTTTTTT	CASSFGREGRTGELFF
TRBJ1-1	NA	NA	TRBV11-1	TGTGCCAGCAGCTTCCCGACAGCCACCGTGAACACTGAAGCTTTCTTT	CASSFPTATVNTEAFF
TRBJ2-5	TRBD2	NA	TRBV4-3	TGCGCCAGCAGCCATCAGCGGGGGAATGGGCAAGAGACCCAGTACTTC	CASSHQRGNGQETQYF
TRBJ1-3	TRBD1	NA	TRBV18	TGTGCCAGCTCACCACTGGGACAGGGAGGCTCTGGAAACACCATATATTTT	CASSPLGQGGSGNTIYF
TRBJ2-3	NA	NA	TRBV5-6	TGTGCCAGCAGCTCAACAGGGCAAGATACGCAGTATTTT	CASSSTGQDTQYF
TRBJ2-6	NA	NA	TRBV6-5	TGTGCCAGCAGGTACCGTACTGGGGCCAACGTCCTGACTTTC	CASRYRTGANVLTF
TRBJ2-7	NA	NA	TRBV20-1	TGCAGTGCTAGTTTCCAGGGAAGTTCCGTCCGGGAGCAGTACTTC	CSASFQGSSVREQYF
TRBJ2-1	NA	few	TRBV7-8	TGTGCCAGCAGATCAAGGGGGGGTGGCTCGGAGGGGCAGTTCTTC	CASRSRGGGSEGQFF
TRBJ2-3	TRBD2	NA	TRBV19	TGTGCCAGTAGTATGATGGGACTAGACTATACGCAGTATTTT	CASSMMGLDYTQYF
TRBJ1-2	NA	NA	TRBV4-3	TGCGCCAGCAGCCGGGGCCGGGACACGAACTATGGCTACACCTTC	CASSRGRDTNYGYTF
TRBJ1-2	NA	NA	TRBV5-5	TGTGCCAGCAGCTTGGATAACATTCAGGGTCAGGGCTACACCTTC	CASSLDNIQGQGYTF
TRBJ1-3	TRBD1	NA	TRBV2	TGTGCCAGTTCACCTCCGACAGGGACTGGAAACACCATATATTTT	CASSPPTGTGNTIYF
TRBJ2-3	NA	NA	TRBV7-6	TGTGCCAGCAGCCCCTGGACAGAGAGCACAGATACGCAGTATTTT	CASSPWTESTDTQYF
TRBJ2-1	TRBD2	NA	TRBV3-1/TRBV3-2	TGTGCCAGCAGCCAAGAGCGGGGGTCCTACAATGAGCAGTTCTTC	CASSQERGSYNEQFF
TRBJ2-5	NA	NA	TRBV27	TGTGCCAGCAGTTTATCCAGGGGAGAGACCCAGTACTTC	CASSLSRGETQYF
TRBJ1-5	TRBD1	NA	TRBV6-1	TGTGCCAGCAGTGAAGGCAGGGGGGCTCAGCCCCAGCATTTT	CASSEGRGAQPQHF